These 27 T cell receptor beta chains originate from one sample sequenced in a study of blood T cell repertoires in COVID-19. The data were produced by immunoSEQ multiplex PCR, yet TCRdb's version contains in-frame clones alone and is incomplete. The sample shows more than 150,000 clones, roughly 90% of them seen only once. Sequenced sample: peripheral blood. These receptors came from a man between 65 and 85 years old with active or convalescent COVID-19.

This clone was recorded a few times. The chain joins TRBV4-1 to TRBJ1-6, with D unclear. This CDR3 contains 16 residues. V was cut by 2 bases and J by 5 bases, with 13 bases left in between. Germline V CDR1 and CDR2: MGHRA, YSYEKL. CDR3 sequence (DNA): TGCGCCAGCAGCCAAAGGCAGGCTCGGCATAATTCACCCCTCCACTTT. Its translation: CASSQRQARHNSPLHF.

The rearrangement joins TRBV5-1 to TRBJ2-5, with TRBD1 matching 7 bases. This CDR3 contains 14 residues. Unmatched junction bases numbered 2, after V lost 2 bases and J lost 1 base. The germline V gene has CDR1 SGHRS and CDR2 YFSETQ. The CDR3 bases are TGCGCCAGCAGCTTACGGGACAGCCAAGAGACCCAGTACTTC. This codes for CASSLRDSQETQYF.

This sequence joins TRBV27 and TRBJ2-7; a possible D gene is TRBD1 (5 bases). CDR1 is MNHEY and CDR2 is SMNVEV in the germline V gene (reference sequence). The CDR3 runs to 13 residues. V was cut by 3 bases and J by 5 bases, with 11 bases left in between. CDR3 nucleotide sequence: TGTGCCAGCAGTTTGGGAAGGGGCGACGAGCAGTACTTC. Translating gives CASSLGRGDEQYF.

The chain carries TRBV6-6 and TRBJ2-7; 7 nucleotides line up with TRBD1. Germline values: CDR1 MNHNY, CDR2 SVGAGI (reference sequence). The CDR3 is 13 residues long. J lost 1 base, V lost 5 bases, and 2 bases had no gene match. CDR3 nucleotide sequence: TGTGCCAGCAGTCGACAGGGATCCTACGAGCAGTACTTC. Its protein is CASSRQGSYEQYF.

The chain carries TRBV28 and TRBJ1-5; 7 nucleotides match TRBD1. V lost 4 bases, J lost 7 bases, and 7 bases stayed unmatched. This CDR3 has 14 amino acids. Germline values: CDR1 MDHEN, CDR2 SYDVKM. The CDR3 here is CASSSLTGDQPQHF. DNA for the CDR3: TGTGCCAGCAGTTCCCTAACAGGGGACCAGCCCCAGCATTTT.

The CDR3 loop is CASSQELTPGYEQYF. The CDR3 DNA sequence: TGCGCCAGCAGCCAAGAGTTAACTCCGGGGTACGAGCAGTACTTC. The chain links TRBV4-3 to TRBJ2-7, with D maybe TRBD2 (5 bases). The ends were cut back, 0 bases at V and 4 bases at J, with 13 bases in the middle. The CDR3 spans 15 residues. CDR1 is LGHNA and CDR2 is YSLEER in the germline V gene.

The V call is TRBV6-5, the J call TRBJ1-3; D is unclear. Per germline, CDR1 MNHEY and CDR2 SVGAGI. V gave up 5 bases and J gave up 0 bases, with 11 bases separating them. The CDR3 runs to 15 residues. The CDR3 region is CASSLDPSSGNTIYF. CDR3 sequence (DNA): TGTGCCAGCAGTCTAGACCCCAGCTCTGGAAACACCATATATTTT.

DNA for the CDR3: TGCGCCAGCAGCTTGGGCCAGCATGAGGATGAGCAGTTCTTC. It specifies CASSLGQHEDEQFF. The V gene is TRBV5-1, the J gene TRBJ2-1; D gene ambiguous. CDR3 size: 14 residues. Per germline, CDR1 SGHRS and CDR2 YFSETQ. Trimming took off 0 bases at V and 8 bases at J, with 12 bases between the two ends.

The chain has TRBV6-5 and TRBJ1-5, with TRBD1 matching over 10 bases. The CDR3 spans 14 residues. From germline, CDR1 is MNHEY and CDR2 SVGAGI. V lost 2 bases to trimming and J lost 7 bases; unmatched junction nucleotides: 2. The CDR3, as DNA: TGTGCCAGCAGTTACAGGACAGGGGGACAGCCCCAGCATTTT. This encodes CASSYRTGGQPQHF.

The CDR3 DNA reads as TGTGCCAGCAGTGAAGGTGGGAGGGGAAGGATAGGATTGGGGAGCAATCAGCCCCAGCATTTT. Its protein is CASSEGGRGRIGLGSNQPQHF. This rearrangement joins TRBV2 to TRBJ1-5; the D gene is possibly TRBD1 (5 bases). V was cut by 1 base and J by 1 base, with 26 bases left in between. Looked up from germline, CDR1 is SNHLY and CDR2 is FYNNEI. CDR3 length equals 21 residues.

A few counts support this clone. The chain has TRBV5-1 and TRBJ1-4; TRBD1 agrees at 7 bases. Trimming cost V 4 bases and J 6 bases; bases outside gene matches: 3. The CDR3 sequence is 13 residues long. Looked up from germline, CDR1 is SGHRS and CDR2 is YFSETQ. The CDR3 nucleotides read TGCGCCAGCAGCGTAGACAGGGATGAAAAACTGTTTTTT. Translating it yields CASSVDRDEKLFF.

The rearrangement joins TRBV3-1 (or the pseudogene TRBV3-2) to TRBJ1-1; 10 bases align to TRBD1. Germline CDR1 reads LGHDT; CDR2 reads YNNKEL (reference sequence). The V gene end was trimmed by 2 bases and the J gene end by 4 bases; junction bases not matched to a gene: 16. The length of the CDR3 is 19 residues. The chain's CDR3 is CASSQTRAARQGAGTEAFF. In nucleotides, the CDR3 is TGTGCCAGCAGCCAAACTCGGGCAGCAAGACAGGGGGCTGGCACTGAAGCTTTCTTT.

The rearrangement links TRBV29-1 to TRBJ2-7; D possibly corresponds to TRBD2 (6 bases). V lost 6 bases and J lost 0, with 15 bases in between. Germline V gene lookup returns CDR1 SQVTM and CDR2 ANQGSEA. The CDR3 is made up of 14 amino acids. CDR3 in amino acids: CSVPSGRGSYEQYF. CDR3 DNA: TGCAGCGTCCCTTCCGGGAGAGGCTCCTACGAGCAGTACTTC.

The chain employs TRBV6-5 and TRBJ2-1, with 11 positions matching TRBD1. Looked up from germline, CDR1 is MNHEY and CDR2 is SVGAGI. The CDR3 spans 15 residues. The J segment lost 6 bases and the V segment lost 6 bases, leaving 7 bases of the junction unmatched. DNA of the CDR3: TGTGCCAGCAGGCCTCGGGACAGGGGGATCAATGAGCAGTTCTTC. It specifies CASRPRDRGINEQFF.

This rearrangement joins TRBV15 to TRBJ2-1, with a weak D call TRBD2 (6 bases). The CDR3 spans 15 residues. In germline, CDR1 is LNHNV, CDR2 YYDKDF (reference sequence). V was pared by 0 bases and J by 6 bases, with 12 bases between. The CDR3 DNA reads TGTGCCACCAGCAGAGAGCCTCAGCGGGCCAATGAGCAGTTCTTC. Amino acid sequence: CATSREPQRANEQFF.

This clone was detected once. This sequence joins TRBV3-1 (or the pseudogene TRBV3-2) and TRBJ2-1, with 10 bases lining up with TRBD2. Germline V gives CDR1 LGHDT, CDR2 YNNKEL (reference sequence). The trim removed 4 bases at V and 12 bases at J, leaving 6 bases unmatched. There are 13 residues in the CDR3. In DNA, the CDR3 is TGTGCCAGCAGCCCCCGGGAGCGGGGGGGGCAGTTCTTC. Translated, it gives CASSPRERGGQFF.

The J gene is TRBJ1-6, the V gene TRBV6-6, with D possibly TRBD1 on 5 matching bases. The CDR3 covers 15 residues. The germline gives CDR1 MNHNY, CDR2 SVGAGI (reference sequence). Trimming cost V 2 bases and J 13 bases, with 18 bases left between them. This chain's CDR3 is CASSYKKAGGAPLHF. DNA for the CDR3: TGTGCCAGCAGTTACAAGAAGGCCGGGGGAGCCCCCCTCCACTTT.

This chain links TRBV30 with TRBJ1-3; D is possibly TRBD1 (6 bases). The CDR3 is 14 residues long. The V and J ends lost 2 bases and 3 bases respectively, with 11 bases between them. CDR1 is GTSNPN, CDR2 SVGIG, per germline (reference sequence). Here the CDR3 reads CAWSQRGNGNTIYF. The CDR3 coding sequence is TGTGCCTGGAGTCAAAGGGGGAATGGAAACACCATATATTTT. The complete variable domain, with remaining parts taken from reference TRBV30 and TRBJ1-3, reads SQTIHQWPATLVQPVGSPLSLECTVEGTSNPNLYWYRQAAGRGLQLLFYSVGIGQISSEVPQNLSASRPQDRQFILSSKKLLLSDSGFYLCAWSQRGNGNTIYFGEGSWLTVV.

DNA for the CDR3: TGTGCCACAACGCGGGGCAGTAGCACAGATACGCAGTATTTT. Translation: CATTRGSSTDTQYF. The chain has TRBV15 and TRBJ2-3, with a weak D call TRBD2 (6 bases). This CDR3 has 14 residues. V lost 9 bases and J lost 0, with 13 bases in between. Germline lookup yields CDR1 LNHNV and CDR2 YYDKDF (reference sequence).

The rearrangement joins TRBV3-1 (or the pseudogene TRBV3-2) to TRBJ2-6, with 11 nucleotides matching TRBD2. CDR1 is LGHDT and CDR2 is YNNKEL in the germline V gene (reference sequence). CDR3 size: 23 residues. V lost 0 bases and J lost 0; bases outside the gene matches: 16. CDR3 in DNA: TGTGCCAGCAGCCAAGATTTAGTTAGGTCTAGCGGGGGGCTTTACTCTGGGGCCAACGTCCTGACTTTC. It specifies CASSQDLVRSSGGLYSGANVLTF.

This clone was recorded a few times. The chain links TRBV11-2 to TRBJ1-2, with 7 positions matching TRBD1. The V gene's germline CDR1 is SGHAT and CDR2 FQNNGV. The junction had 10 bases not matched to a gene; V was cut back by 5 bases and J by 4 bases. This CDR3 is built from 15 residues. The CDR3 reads CASSRSRTGPYGYTF. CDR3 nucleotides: TGTGCCAGCAGCCGAAGCAGGACAGGCCCCTATGGCTACACCTTC. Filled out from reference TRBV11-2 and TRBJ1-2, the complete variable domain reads EAGVAQSPRYKIIEKRQSVAFWCNPISGHATLYWYQQILGQGPKLLIQFQNNGVVDDSQLPKDRFSAERLKGVDSTLKIQPAKLEDSAVYLCASSRSRTGPYGYTFGSGTRLTVV.

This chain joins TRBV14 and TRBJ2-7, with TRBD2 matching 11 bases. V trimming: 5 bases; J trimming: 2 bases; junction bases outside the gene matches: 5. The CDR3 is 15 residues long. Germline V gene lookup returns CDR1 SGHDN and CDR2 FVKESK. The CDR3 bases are TGTGCCAGCAGCGAGCTAGCGGGAGGCCCCTACGAGCAGTACTTC. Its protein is CASSELAGGPYEQYF.

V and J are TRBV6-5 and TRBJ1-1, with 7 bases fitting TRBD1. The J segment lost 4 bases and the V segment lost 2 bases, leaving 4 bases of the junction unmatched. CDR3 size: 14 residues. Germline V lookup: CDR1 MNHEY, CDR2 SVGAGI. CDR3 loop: CASSYLDRVTEAFF. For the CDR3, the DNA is TGTGCCAGCAGTTACCTCGACAGGGTCACTGAAGCTTTCTTT.

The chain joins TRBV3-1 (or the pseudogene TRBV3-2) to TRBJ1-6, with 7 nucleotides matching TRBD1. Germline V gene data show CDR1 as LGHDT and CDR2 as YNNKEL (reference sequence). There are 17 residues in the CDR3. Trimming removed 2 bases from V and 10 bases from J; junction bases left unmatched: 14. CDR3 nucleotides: TGTGCCAGCAGCCAACAGCTCGGACAGGCGAGTAGCTCACCCCTCCACTTT. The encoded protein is CASSQQLGQASSSPLHF.

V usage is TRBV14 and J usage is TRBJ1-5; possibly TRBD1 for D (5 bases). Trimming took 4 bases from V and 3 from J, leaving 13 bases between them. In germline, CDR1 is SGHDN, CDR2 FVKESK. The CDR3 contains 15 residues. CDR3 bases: TGTGCCAGCAGCCCGGGACTGACCAACAATCAGCCCCAGCATTTT. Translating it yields CASSPGLTNNQPQHF.

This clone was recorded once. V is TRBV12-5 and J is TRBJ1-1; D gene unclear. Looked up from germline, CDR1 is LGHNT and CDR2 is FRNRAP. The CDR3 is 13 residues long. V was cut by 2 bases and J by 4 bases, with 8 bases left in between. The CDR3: CASGLLSSTEAFF. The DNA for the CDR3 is TGTGCTAGTGGTTTGTTATCGAGCACTGAAGCTTTCTTT.

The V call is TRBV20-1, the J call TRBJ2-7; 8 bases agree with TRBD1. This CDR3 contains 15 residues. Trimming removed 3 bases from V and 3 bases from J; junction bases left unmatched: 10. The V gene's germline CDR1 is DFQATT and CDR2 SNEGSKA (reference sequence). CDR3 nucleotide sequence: TGCAGTGCTAGTAACGCCCAGGGGGCGAACTACGAGCAGTACTTC. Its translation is CSASNAQGANYEQYF.